This TCR beta chain was captured by sequencing in a study of T cells in Graves' hyperthyroidism and ophthalmopathy (dated by TCRdb to the late 2010s). With respect to the entire study: Peripheral blood was collected at initial diagnosis, before any treatment. To identify TCR V-J signatures that set the groups apart, the researchers used a discovery cohort of roughly 100 patients, made up of roughly 45 with Graves' ophthalmopathy and about 59 with stable Graves' hyperthyroidism. Prospective prediction of ophthalmopathy was tested in an independent validation cohort of 18 hyperthyroidism patients and around 16 patients who later progressed to ophthalmopathy. The roughly 100 discovery patients were randomly split 7:3 into training and test sets. In about 6 Graves' hyperthyroidism patients, the study also compared T-cell repertoires from thyroid tissue with T-cell repertoires from blood. After sampling, hyperthyroidism patients received methimazole starting at 30 mg daily, and ophthalmopathy patients received high-dose intravenous methylprednisolone. The paper describes TCR Vbeta CDR3 sequencing of some 130 peripheral blood samples, made up of some 40 ophthalmopathy patients, around 78 hyperthyroidism patients and 17 progressor patients.

The hyperthyroidism patients were between 18 and 65 years old and newly diagnosed, with a disease duration of less than 2 months. Exclusion was applied to patients with uncontrolled infections, other autoimmune diseases, pregnancy or lactation. Diagnoses were based on clinical symptoms, serum thyroxine and TRAb, thyroid ultrasound and orbital computed tomography. Blood from progressor patients was collected at the time of first diagnosis with hyperthyroidism, before any ophthalmopathy symptoms had appeared. PBMCs were separated from approximately 9.9 ml of fresh peripheral blood using Ficoll-Paque density gradient centrifugation. Progressor patients were initially diagnosed with Graves' hyperthyroidism and developed ophthalmopathy during follow-up. Trizol reagent was used to extract total RNA, and RNA quality was then checked on an Agilent 2100 Bioanalyzer. As encoded in the germline V gene, CDR1 is SGHDN while CDR2 is FVKESK. Counted from cysteine to phenylalanine, this CDR3 has 16 amino acids. Solely the CDR3 DNA is kept, with 48 bases framed from the first base. V drops 1 base and J drops 3 bases, leaving 15 bases in between.

This clonotype appeared many times. Its target antigen remains unknown. Base-call qualities are not available, and no considerably larger clone is one nucleotide away. The TCR beta CDR3 regions were amplified from the RNA transcripts. A first-round RT-PCR of the TCR CDR3 used the HTBI primer set with the Qiagen OneStep RT-PCR kit. Libraries were constructed in a second round of multiplex PCR, after which size selection and purification were performed. The libraries were sequenced on an Illumina HiSeq2000 using paired-end 100 bp reads. The original methods were these. SOAPnuke was used to process the raw data, with reads discarded if the reads contained adapters or uncalled bases, had a mean Phred below 15, or lacked an exact constant-primer or identifier match. COPE v1.2.5 was used to merge high-quality paired reads, and clonotypes were defined as unique nucleotide sequences. Clonotypes were aligned to IMGT TRBV, TRBD and TRBJ reference segments using MiTCR v1.1. The analysis was restricted to V-J combinations with a frequency above 0.0001, which together covered approximately 99% of the repertoires. The TCS score was defined as F50 (clonal expansion) divided by E x V (chaos), with BLOSUM62-based TCRdist calculated between CDR3 peptides within each V-J. Welch's t-statistics and random forest reduced 500 to 650 V-J features to 13, which were used in a naive Bayes classifier (R e1071). TCRdb trimmed public reads at Q25 via fastp, called clones via MiXCR and kept in-frame beta chains. Every CDR3 protein is listed once, alongside the most common genes and DNA of its rows. Here the V and J calls rest on TCRdb's processing, not on the authors' analysis. The table for this sample lists more than 300,000 distinct CDR3 sequences; roughly 17% of them were counted only once. The ten largest make up approximately 30% of the sample.

Overall study outcomes, separate from this receptor: No statistical method was used to set the sample size in advance, and investigators knew the group allocation. Ophthalmopathy was separated from stable hyperthyroidism by a 13 V-J signature model, with roughly 88% sensitivity and roughly 84% specificity obtained in cross-validation and 80%/75% obtained in testing. In validation, the model predicted progression to ophthalmopathy a median of about 5.9 months before onset, with about 70% sensitivity and 72.22% specificity. Most expanded thyroid clonotypes (frequency above 0.001) were also found in blood, which suggests that blood repertoires may mirror thyroid immune responses.

This TCR came from a woman aged 30 to 39 with Graves' hyperthyroidism that later progressed to Graves' ophthalmopathy. This chain is built from TRBV14 and TRBJ1-1; the D gene assignment is ambiguous. Sequenced: blood. At the DNA level, the sequence is TGTGCCAGCAGCCAAGGTCCCCCCAGGAGGGACACTGAAGCTTTCTTT. This translates into CASSQGPPRRDTEAFF.